Here is one T cell receptor (beta chain) with its context. The J segment lost 8 bases and the V segment lost 1 base, leaving 5 bases of the junction unmatched. Germline assignment: CDR1 SGHVS and CDR2 FNYEAQ. CDR3 length: 15 residues. Per the study methods: Reference gene primer amplification gave estimated nucleated cell counts. The table came from immunoSEQ multiplex PCR; TCRdb's copy has only in-frame clones and leaves some out. That table supplies the V and J calls and clone size; D and trimming were determined from the DNA. Altogether about 130,000 clones are present, roughly 80% being singletons, with the ten largest covering approximately 5.2%. The record originates from a study of blood T cell repertoires in COVID-19. Study at large: Specimens from acute and convalescent COVID-19 originated in the United States, Italy and Spain. T cells, B-cell-depleted T cells, or PBMCs supplied cDNA or gDNA.

This TCR was sampled from a woman in her seventies with COVID-19, enrolled during active disease. The chain links TRBV7-6 to TRBJ2-1; 10 nucleotides agree with TRBD1. The sample was peripheral blood. Here the CDR3 reads CASSLGQGAPDEQFF. As DNA, the CDR3 is TGTGCCAGCAGCTTAGGACAGGGGGCGCCCGATGAGCAGTTCTTC.